This T cell receptor (beta chain) was sequenced for a study of control samples from healthy donors and cancer patients. Sequencing used immunoSEQ multiplex PCR; TCRdb keeps in-frame clones, though not all of them. This table holds around 90,000 clones, about nine tenths found once. Trimming took 1 base from V and 6 from J; bases not matched to a gene: 4. The CDR3 contains 15 residues. Germline V CDR1 and CDR2: SGHRS, YFSETQ. The material sequenced was blood. This sequence was found in a man younger than 45 in good health. The J gene is TRBJ2-1, the V gene TRBV5-1; 10 positions match TRBD1. Written as DNA, the CDR3 is TGCGCCAGCAGCTTGACGACAGGGGGCCGCAATGAGCAGTTCTTC. This translates into CASSLTTGGRNEQFF.